Shown below are 31 T cell receptor beta chains from a single sample sequenced in a study of T cell responses to AZD1222 COVID-19 vaccine. Repertoires were generated with immunoSEQ multiplex PCR, while TCRdb's copy carries only in-frame clones and drops some. The sample gives around 99,000 clones, 80% to 90% of which show up once; roughly 4.3% is in the top ten. The source material was peripheral blood, sampled 28 days after the second AZD1222 dose. These receptors all come from an adult who received the AZD1222 COVID-19 vaccine.

The chain couples TRBV3-1 (or the pseudogene TRBV3-2) to TRBJ2-3; 7 bases are a match to TRBD1. The trim removed 9 bases at V and 2 bases at J, leaving 11 bases unmatched. CDR3 length equals 15 residues. From germline, CDR1 is LGHDT and CDR2 YNNKEL (reference sequence). The CDR3 bases are TGTGCCAGGACAGGGACCGACGTATTCACAGATACGCAGTATTTT. Amino acid sequence: CARTGTDVFTDTQYF.

The J gene is TRBJ1-2, the V gene TRBV4-1; possibly TRBD1 for D (5 bases). Between the trimmed V and J ends, which lost 4 bases and 8 bases, there was a span of 17 bases. There are 14 residues in the CDR3. The germline V gene has CDR1 MGHRA and CDR2 YSYEKL. The CDR3 sequence: CASSLRPGTAGYTF. The CDR3 coding sequence is TGCGCCAGCAGCCTGAGACCCGGGACCGCAGGCTACACCTTC.

This chain connects TRBV6-5 to TRBJ2-7; D could derive from TRBD1 or TRBD2 (5 bases each). Germline loops: CDR1 MNHEY, CDR2 SVGAGI. V was cut by 2 bases and J by 6 bases, with 11 bases left in between. The CDR3 loop spans 13 amino acids. Here the CDR3 DNA reads TGTGCCAGCAGTTACCGTAAGGGGAGCGAGCAGTACTTC. Amino acids: CASSYRKGSEQYF.

This clone was found once. The genes are TRBV30 and TRBJ1-1; D might be TRBD1 (6 bases). The V and J ends lost 2 bases and 7 bases respectively, with 14 bases between them. Germline CDR1 and CDR2: GTSNPN and SVGIG (reference sequence). The CDR3 length is 13 residues. DNA of the CDR3: TGTGCCTGGAGTCGAGGGGGGGCCTATGAAGCTTTCTTT. Translation gives CAWSRGGAYEAFF.

The V gene is TRBV6-5, the J gene TRBJ1-2; D remains unclear. Germline V gene data show CDR1 as MNHEY and CDR2 as SVGAGI. CDR3 size: 11 residues. With 4 bases removed from V and 6 bases from J, the gap between germline ends came to 6 bases. The DNA of the CDR3 is TGTGCCAGCAGTTTCTTAAATGGCTACACCTTC. Amino acid sequence: CASSFLNGYTF.

In its sample, this clone was seen once. CDR3 amino acids: CASRSLAGAADTQYF. Here the CDR3 DNA reads TGTGCCAGCAGATCACTAGCGGGGGCCGCAGATACGCAGTATTTT. The chain joins TRBV7-6 to TRBJ2-3, with 11 nucleotides matching TRBD2. The CDR3 has 15 amino acids. Germline V CDR1 and CDR2: SGHVS, FNYEAQ. V shed 6 bases and J 4 bases; nucleotides not matched to a gene: 6.

This clone was picked up a small number of times. This chain links TRBV7-2 with TRBJ2-3, with D maybe TRBD1 (6 bases). This CDR3 is built from 14 residues. The germline CDR1 and CDR2 sequences are SGHTA and FQGNSA. The V end was cut by 5 bases, the J end by 2 bases, with 11 bases between. The CDR3 DNA is TGTGCCAGCAGCGAACAGGGATACACAGATACGCAGTATTTT. This gives the protein CASSEQGYTDTQYF. The complete variable domain, with remaining parts taken from reference TRBV7-2 and TRBJ2-3, reads GAGVSQSPSNKVTEKGKDVELRCDPISGHTALYWYRQSLGQGLEFLIYFQGNSAPDKSGLPSDRFSAERTGGSVSTLTIQRTQQEDSAVYLCASSEQGYTDTQYFGPGTRLTVL.

The gene calls are TRBV19 and TRBJ2-2, with 8 bases fitting TRBD1. The CDR3 has 16 amino acids. CDR1 is LNHDA and CDR2 is SQIVND in the germline V gene (reference sequence). V was clipped by 5 bases and J by 4 bases; unmatched bases: 9. DNA for the CDR3: TGTGCCAGTAGTGGACGCCGGGACAGGCCCACCGGGGAGCTGTTTTTT. This gives the protein CASSGRRDRPTGELFF.

This sequence joins TRBV5-1 and TRBJ2-1; D uncertain. The CDR3 spans 16 residues. Per the germline V gene, CDR1 is SGHRS and CDR2 is YFSETQ. Trimming stripped 0 bases from V and 2 bases from J, with 12 bases between. The CDR3 DNA reads TGCGCCAGCAGCTTGGCCGCAGCGCCACCCTACAATGAGCAGTTCTTC. It yields the protein CASSLAAAPPYNEQFF.

The V and J genes are TRBV4-3 and TRBJ2-2, with 8 bases fitting TRBD1. The germline V gene has CDR1 LGHNA and CDR2 YSLEER. With V trimmed by 4 bases and J by 6 bases, 13 bases remained unmatched. CDR3 length: 17 amino acids. Here the CDR3 reads CASSPRRGQDIPGELFF. CDR3 in DNA: TGCGCCAGCAGCCCAAGGAGGGGACAGGATATACCCGGGGAGCTGTTTTTT.

This clone appeared a few times. This rearrangement joins TRBV12-3 or TRBV12-4 to TRBJ1-2, with no clear D. The CDR3 has 12 residues. The V gene lost 8 bases and the J gene lost 6 bases, with 13 bases spanning the gap. In nucleotides, the CDR3 is TGTGCCAGCCGTCCAGGAGGCCATGGCTACACCTTC. It is translated as CASRPGGHGYTF.

The chain's CDR3 is CASSRGVELFF. CDR3 sequence (DNA): TGTGCCAGTTCTCGGGGGGTGGAGCTGTTTTTT. This rearrangement joins TRBV19 to TRBJ2-2, with TRBD2 matching over 7 bases. Per germline, CDR1 LNHDA and CDR2 SQIVND (reference sequence). This CDR3 is built from 11 residues. V was clipped by 8 bases and J by 10 bases; unmatched bases: 4.

This chain connects TRBV5-1 to TRBJ2-3; 10 bases are shared with TRBD2. Trimming cost V 0 bases and J 7 bases; bases outside gene matches: 8. Germline V gene sequence: CDR1 SGHRS, CDR2 YFSETQ. The CDR3 contains 16 residues. CDR3 region: CASSLAGPSGGHTQYF. In DNA form, the CDR3 reads TGCGCCAGCAGCTTGGCCGGGCCTAGCGGGGGACATACGCAGTATTTT.

The V gene is TRBV20-1, the J gene TRBJ2-7; a possible D gene is TRBD2 (5 bases). There are 13 residues in the CDR3. The germline V and J ends were trimmed by 3 bases and 2 bases, with 11 bases remaining between them. The V gene's germline CDR1 is DFQATT and CDR2 SNEGSKA (reference sequence). The CDR3 region is CSASWGATYEQYF. In nucleotides, the CDR3 is TGCAGTGCTAGTTGGGGAGCCACCTACGAGCAGTACTTC.

This chain connects TRBV5-1 to TRBJ1-3; D remains ambiguous. In germline, CDR1 is SGHRS, CDR2 YFSETQ. Between the trimmed V and J ends, which lost 0 bases and 0 bases, there was a span of 10 bases. There are 16 residues in the CDR3. The CDR3 DNA reads as TGCGCCAGCAGCTTGGTAATGGGCGGCTCTGGAAACACCATATATTTT. Translated, it gives CASSLVMGGSGNTIYF.

The chain is built from TRBV28 and TRBJ1-1; D might be TRBD1 (5 bases). The CDR3 consists of 12 residues. Germline CDR1 MDHEN, CDR2 SYDVKM. V lost 6 bases and J lost 7, with 12 bases in between. The CDR3: CASRPPGLEAFF. CDR3 DNA sequence: TGTGCCAGCAGGCCTCCGGGACTTGAAGCTTTCTTT.

This chain joins TRBV29-1 and TRBJ1-1; 8 positions match TRBD1. Germline V gene data show CDR1 as SQVTM and CDR2 as ANQGSEA. The CDR3 is 13 residues long. J was trimmed by 1 base and V by 7 bases; bases with no gene match: 5. The CDR3 is CSASDRENTEAFF. CDR3 bases: TGCAGCGCCTCGGACAGGGAGAACACTGAAGCTTTCTTT.

The chain uses TRBV4-3 and TRBJ1-2; no reliable D call. CDR3 length: 13 residues. V lost 1 base and J 8 bases, leaving 11 bases between the germline ends. Looked up from germline, CDR1 is LGHNA and CDR2 is YSLEER. The CDR3 DNA is TGCGCCAGCAGCCAAGGGCTCAGGAGCGGCTACACCTTC. Translation: CASSQGLRSGYTF.

This sequence joins TRBV19 and TRBJ2-2; D may match TRBD1 or TRBD2 (5 bases each). Germline CDR1 LNHDA, CDR2 SQIVND (reference sequence). This CDR3 is built from 15 residues. Trimming left V 10 bases short and J 0 bases short, with 15 bases between. The CDR3 DNA sequence: TGTGCCACTCGAACCGGGACCGCGAACACCGGGGAGCTGTTTTTT. Translating it yields CATRTGTANTGELFF.

The chain carries TRBV27 and TRBJ1-2; D gene ambiguous. Germline CDR1 reads MNHEY; CDR2 reads SMNVEV (reference sequence). CDR3 size: 13 residues. The V end was cut by 2 bases, the J end by 1 base, with 5 bases between. In nucleotides, the CDR3 is TGTGCCAGCAGTTTACAAAGTAACTATGGCTACACCTTC. This translates into CASSLQSNYGYTF.

The J gene is TRBJ1-6, the V gene TRBV5-5; no definite D call. The V end was cut by 4 bases, the J end by 10 bases, with 9 bases between. The CDR3 totals 12 residues. CDR1 SGHKS and CDR2 YYEKEE come from the germline V gene (reference sequence). The CDR3 DNA reads TGTGCCAGCAGCCTGAGGATGTCACCCCTCCACTTT. This gives the protein CASSLRMSPLHF.

CDR3 residues: CASSQALAGGLDEQFF. CDR3 bases: TGTGCCAGCAGCCAAGCTCTAGCGGGGGGGCTTGATGAGCAGTTCTTC. The genes are TRBV14 and TRBJ2-1; 12 positions agree with TRBD2. Germline lookup yields CDR1 SGHDN and CDR2 FVKESK. J was trimmed by 8 bases and V by 1 base; bases with no gene match: 6. The CDR3 covers 16 residues.

The chain links TRBV7-9 to TRBJ2-2; 7 positions match TRBD2. The CDR3 loop spans 16 amino acids. Germline trimming cut 1 base from V and 1 base from J; bases unmatched to any gene: 3. Per the germline V gene, CDR1 is SEHNR and CDR2 is FQNEAQ (reference sequence). CDR3 sequence (DNA): TGTGCCAGCAGCTTAGAACTAGCGCTGAACACCGGGGAGCTGTTTTTT. It yields the protein CASSLELALNTGELFF.

This chain joins TRBV6-2 or TRBV6-3 and TRBJ2-1; D is perhaps TRBD2 (6 bases). Germline assignment: CDR1 MNHEY and CDR2 SVGEGT. V shed 2 bases and J shed 2 bases, with 13 bases lying between them. The CDR3 consists of 16 residues. CDR3 amino acids: CASSYGQGGTYNEQFF. The CDR3 DNA is TGTGCCAGCAGTTACGGGCAAGGCGGGACCTACAATGAGCAGTTCTTC.

The J gene is TRBJ1-5, the V gene TRBV4-1; perhaps TRBD1 as D (6 bases). V gave up 1 base and J gave up 5 bases, with 9 bases separating them. CDR1 MGHRA and CDR2 YSYEKL come from the germline V gene. This CDR3 region has 14 residues. This CDR3 reads CASSQAGAHQPQHF. CDR3 coding DNA: TGCGCCAGCAGCCAAGCAGGGGCTCATCAGCCCCAGCATTTT.

The chain combines TRBV3-1 (or the pseudogene TRBV3-2) with TRBJ2-7; 13 nucleotides match TRBD2. Germline V gene data show CDR1 as LGHDT and CDR2 as YNNKEL (reference sequence). This CDR3 contains 18 residues. Germline trimming cut 3 bases from V and 2 bases from J; bases unmatched to any gene: 10. CDR3 loop: CASSHQRGLAGQTYEQYF. The CDR3 DNA reads TGTGCCAGCAGCCACCAGAGGGGACTAGCGGGGCAAACCTACGAGCAGTACTTC.

The chain joins TRBV6-5 to TRBJ1-5; a possible D gene is TRBD1 (6 bases). Germline CDR1 is MNHEY and CDR2 is SVGAGI. The germline V and J ends were trimmed by 0 bases and 1 base, with 10 bases remaining between them. The CDR3 totals 16 residues. The CDR3 DNA reads TGTGCCAGCAGTTACTCACGGGGGGCGAGCAATCAGCCCCAGCATTTT. Its translation is CASSYSRGASNQPQHF.

The chain recombines TRBV7-9 with TRBJ2-5; 8 bases are a match to TRBD1. Unmatched junction bases numbered 4, after V lost 5 bases and J lost 2 bases. Per the germline V gene, CDR1 is SEHNR and CDR2 is FQNEAQ (reference sequence). The CDR3 runs 14 residues. DNA for the CDR3: TGTGCCAGCAGCCCAGGGGGCTGGCAAGAGACCCAGTACTTC. This codes for CASSPGGWQETQYF.

This clone was seen more than once but under ten times. V usage is TRBV7-9 and J usage is TRBJ1-4; D gene uncertain. The V end was cut by 5 bases, the J end by 4 bases, with 11 bases between. This CDR3 comprises 14 residues. Per germline, CDR1 SEHNR and CDR2 FQNEAQ (reference sequence). CDR3 loop: CASSPESYNEKLFF. CDR3 sequence (DNA): TGTGCCAGCAGCCCTGAGAGCTATAATGAAAAACTGTTTTTT. Looking up the rest from reference TRBV7-9 and TRBJ1-4 gives the full variable domain: DTGVSQNPRHKITKRGQNVTFRCDPISEHNRLYWYRQTLGQGPEFLTYFQNEAQLEKSRLLSDRFSAERPKGSFSTLEIQRTEQGDSAMYLCASSPESYNEKLFFGSGTQLSVL.

Only a few counts were recorded for this clone. The V and J genes are TRBV28 and TRBJ2-7; TRBD1 is a possible D gene (6 bases). This CDR3 contains 13 residues. V lost 7 bases and J lost 2, with 12 bases in between. Germline CDR1 is MDHEN and CDR2 is SYDVKM. CDR3 in DNA: TGTGCCAGCACGGACAGTACCCCCTACGAGCAGTACTTC. Protein sequence: CASTDSTPYEQYF.

This sequence joins TRBV6-5 and TRBJ1-2, with D possibly matching TRBD1 (6 bases). V was clipped by 0 bases and J by 11 bases, with 19 bases between them. From germline, CDR1 is MNHEY and CDR2 SVGAGI. The CDR3 consists of 15 residues. CDR3 amino acids: CASSYSIKGRGGYTF. The CDR3, as DNA: TGTGCCAGCAGTTACTCGATAAAGGGCAGGGGTGGTTACACCTTC.